This T cell receptor beta chain was observed in a study of CD8+CD57+ T cells in acquired aplastic anemia. Study information: Sorted CD4+ and CD8+ cell DNA averaged roughly 3.2 ug.

Genomic DNA, serving as template, underwent TCR beta VDJ and CDR3 profiling. TCRdb processed the reads anew with MiXCR; each CDR3 protein has one entry. The sample carries over 200,000 distinct CDR3 sequences, 60% to 65% recorded once. This clonotype has more than one count but fewer than ten. The sequence came from a human donor in good health. The sample was sorted CD4+, CD8+, or CD8+CD57+ T cells (not recorded which) from PBMCs.

CDR3 nucleotide sequence: TGTGCCACCGCCCGAGGGGGAGGAGGTCAGCCCCAGCATTTT. Its translation is CATARGGGGQPQHF. The chain employs TRBV27 and TRBJ1-5; the D gene is possibly TRBD1 (6 bases). This CDR3 has 14 residues. CDR1 MNHEY and CDR2 SMNVEV come from the germline V gene (reference sequence). The V and J ends lost 10 bases and 6 bases respectively, with 19 bases between them.